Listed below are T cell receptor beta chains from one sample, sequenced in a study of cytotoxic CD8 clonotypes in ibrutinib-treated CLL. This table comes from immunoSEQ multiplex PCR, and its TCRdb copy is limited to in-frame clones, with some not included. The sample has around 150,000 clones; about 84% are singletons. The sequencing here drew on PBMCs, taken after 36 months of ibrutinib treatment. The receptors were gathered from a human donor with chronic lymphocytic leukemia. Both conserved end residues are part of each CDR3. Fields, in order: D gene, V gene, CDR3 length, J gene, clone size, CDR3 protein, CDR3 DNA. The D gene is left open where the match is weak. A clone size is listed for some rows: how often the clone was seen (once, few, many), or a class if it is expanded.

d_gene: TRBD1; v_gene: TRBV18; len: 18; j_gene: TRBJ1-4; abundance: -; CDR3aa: CASSPPTGWVPNNEKLFF; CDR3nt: TGTGCCAGCTCACCACCGACAGGGTGGGTGCCGAATAATGAAAAACTGTTTTTT
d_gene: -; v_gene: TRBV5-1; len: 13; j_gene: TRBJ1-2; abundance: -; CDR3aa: CASSSGSTNDYTF; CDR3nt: TGCGCCAGCAGCTCGGGTTCTACAAACGACTACACCTTC
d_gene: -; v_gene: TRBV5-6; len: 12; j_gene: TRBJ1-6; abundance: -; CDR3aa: CASSPTGTPLHF; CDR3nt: TGTGCCAGCAGCCCAACAGGGACACCCCTCCACTTT
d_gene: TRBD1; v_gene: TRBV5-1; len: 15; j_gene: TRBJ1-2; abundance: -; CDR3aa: CASSSGQTPNYGYTF; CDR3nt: TGCGCCAGCAGCTCGGGACAGACGCCTAACTATGGCTACACCTTC
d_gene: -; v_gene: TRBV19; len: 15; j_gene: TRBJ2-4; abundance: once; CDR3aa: CASTPQGGAKNIQYF; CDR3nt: TGTGCCAGTACCCCACAGGGGGGGGCCAAAAACATTCAGTACTTC
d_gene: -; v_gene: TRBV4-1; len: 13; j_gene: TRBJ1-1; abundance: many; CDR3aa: CASSQGQRTEAFF; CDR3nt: TGCGCCAGCAGCCAGGGTCAGAGGACTGAAGCTTTCTTT
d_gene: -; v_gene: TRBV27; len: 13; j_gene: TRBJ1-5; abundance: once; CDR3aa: CASSLVVNQPQHF; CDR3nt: TGTGCCAGCAGTTTGGTTGTCAATCAGCCCCAGCATTTT
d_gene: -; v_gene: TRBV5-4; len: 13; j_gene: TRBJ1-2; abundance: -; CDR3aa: CASSPGGGYGYTF; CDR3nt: TGTGCCAGCAGCCCCGGGGGTGGCTATGGCTACACCTTC
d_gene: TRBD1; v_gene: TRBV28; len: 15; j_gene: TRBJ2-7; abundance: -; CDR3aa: CASRPRTGADYEQYF; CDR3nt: TGTGCCAGCAGACCTCGGACAGGGGCAGACTACGAGCAGTACTTC
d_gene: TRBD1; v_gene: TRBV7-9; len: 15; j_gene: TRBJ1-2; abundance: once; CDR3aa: CASSLNRGRRYGYTF; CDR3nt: TGTGCCAGCAGCTTAAACAGGGGGCGCCGCTATGGCTACACCTTC
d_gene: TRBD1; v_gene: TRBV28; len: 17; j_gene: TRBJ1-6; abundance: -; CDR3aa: CASSLFVGGGINSPLHF; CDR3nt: TGTGCCAGCAGTTTATTTGTAGGGGGCGGGATTAATTCACCCCTCCACTTT
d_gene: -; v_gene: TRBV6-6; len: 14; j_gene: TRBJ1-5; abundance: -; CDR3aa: CASSYFGMNQPQHF; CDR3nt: TGTGCCAGCAGTTATTTCGGGATGAATCAGCCCCAGCATTTT
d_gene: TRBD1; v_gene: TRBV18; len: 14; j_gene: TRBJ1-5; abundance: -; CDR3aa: CASSPDRVGQPQHF; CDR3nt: TGTGCCAGCTCACCGGACAGGGTTGGTCAGCCCCAGCATTTT
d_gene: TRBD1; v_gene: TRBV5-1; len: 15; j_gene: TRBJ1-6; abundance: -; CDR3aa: CASSLFDRESSPLHF; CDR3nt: TGCGCCAGCAGCTTGTTCGACAGGGAGAGCTCACCCCTCCACTTT
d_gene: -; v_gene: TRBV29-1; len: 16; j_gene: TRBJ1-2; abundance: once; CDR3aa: CSVSLGSGTQNYGYTF; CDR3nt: TGCAGCGTTAGCCTAGGTTCAGGGACACAGAACTATGGCTACACCTTC
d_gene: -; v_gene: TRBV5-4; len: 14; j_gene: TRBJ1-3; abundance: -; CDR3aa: CASSGTSSGNTIYF; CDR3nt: TGTGCCAGCAGCGGGACAAGCTCTGGAAACACCATATATTTT
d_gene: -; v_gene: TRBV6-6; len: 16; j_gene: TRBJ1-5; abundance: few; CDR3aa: CASSYGLAGGNQPQHF; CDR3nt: TGTGCCAGCAGTTACGGGCTCGCAGGCGGCAATCAGCCCCAGCATTTT
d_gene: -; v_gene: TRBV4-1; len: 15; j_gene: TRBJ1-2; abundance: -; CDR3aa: CASSQTAGYRFGYTF; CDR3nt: TGCGCCAGCAGCCAAACGGCAGGGTATAGGTTTGGCTACACCTTC
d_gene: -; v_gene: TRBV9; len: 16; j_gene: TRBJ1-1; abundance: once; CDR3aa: CASSRHLTVSETEAFF; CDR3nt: TGTGCCAGCAGTCGACATCTAACGGTGTCCGAAACTGAAGCTTTCTTT
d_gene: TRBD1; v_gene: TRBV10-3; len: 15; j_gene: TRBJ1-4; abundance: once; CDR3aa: CAISERGQGFEKLFF; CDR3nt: TGTGCCATCAGTGAACGGGGACAGGGGTTTGAAAAACTGTTTTTT
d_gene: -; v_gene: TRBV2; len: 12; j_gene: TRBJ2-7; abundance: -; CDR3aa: CASSGQGYEQYF; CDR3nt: TGTGCCAGCAGTGGGCAGGGCTACGAGCAGTACTTC
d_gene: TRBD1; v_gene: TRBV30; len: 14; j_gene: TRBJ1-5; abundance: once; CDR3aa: CAWSGGQGNQPQHF; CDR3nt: TGTGCCTGGAGCGGCGGACAGGGTAATCAGCCCCAGCATTTT
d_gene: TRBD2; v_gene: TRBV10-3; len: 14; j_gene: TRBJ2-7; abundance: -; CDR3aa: CAISPGLAGGESYF; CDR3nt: TGTGCCATCAGCCCGGGACTAGCGGGAGGGGAATCGTACTTC